Listed below are T cell receptor beta chains from one sample, sequenced in a study of blood T cells in healthy people across ages. From the 5' RACE reads, TCRdb called clonotypes with MiXCR, one entry per CDR3 protein. The sample includes around 710,000 distinct CDR3 sequences, approximately 39% of them seen just once. Sequencing was performed on blood. The source is an older woman in good health. Each CDR3 is given with its conserved first and last residue. D genes are given only for firm matches. Size tells how often a clone was seen (once, few, many) or the class of an expanded clone, and some rows leave it out.

j_call d_call clone_size v_call cdr3_nt cdr3_aa
TRBJ2-7 TRBD2 few TRBV20-1 TGCAGTGCTAGGCGGGAGGGCTACGAGCAGTACTTC CSARREGYEQYF
TRBJ2-7 - many TRBV4-1 TGCGCCAGCAGCCAAGATCGGCAGGCCTCCTACGAGCAGTACTTC CASSQDRQASYEQYF
TRBJ2-1 TRBD2 - TRBV7-3 TGTGCCAGCAGCTTATGGGGGACTAGCGGGAGGCAGAGGGGTGAGCAGTTCTTC CASSLWGTSGRQRGEQFF
TRBJ2-7 - few TRBV7-9 TGTGCCAGTAGCCCTACTAGCGCGCAGGGGTCCTACGAGCAGTACTTC CASSPTSAQGSYEQYF
TRBJ2-7 - - TRBV9 TGTGCCAGCAGCGCATTAAACAAGTCCTACGAGCAGTACTTC CASSALNKSYEQYF
TRBJ2-3 - many TRBV29-1 TGCAGCGCTCGGTCCCCGGGCACAGATACGCAGTATTTT CSARSPGTDTQYF
TRBJ2-1 - - TRBV6-2/TRBV6-3 TGTGCCAGCACCGCGGAGGCGGGACTTTTCTATGAGCAGTTCTTC CASTAEAGLFYEQFF
TRBJ1-2 - many TRBV30 TGTGCCTGGACTCATAACTATGGCTACACCTTC CAWTHNYGYTF
TRBJ2-7 TRBD1 - TRBV30 TGTGCCTGGAGCGGACAGGGGTACGAGCAGTACTTC CAWSGQGYEQYF
TRBJ2-1 TRBD2 few TRBV6-2/TRBV6-3 TGTGCCAGCAGCCCCCGGCTAGCGGGAGTTGTGAATGAGCAGTTCTTC CASSPRLAGVVNEQFF
TRBJ1-1 TRBD1 - TRBV12-3/TRBV12-4 TGTGCCAGCAGACGGACAGGGCCGAACACTGAAGCTTTCTTT CASRRTGPNTEAFF
TRBJ1-2 - few TRBV6-2/TRBV6-3 TGTGCCAGCACTGCCGCCGGGACGGTCTATGGCTACACCTTC CASTAAGTVYGYTF
TRBJ1-2 - - TRBV12-3/TRBV12-4 TGTGCCAGCAGCGGACAGACCCACTATGGCTACACCTTC CASSGQTHYGYTF
TRBJ2-5 TRBD2 many TRBV7-2 TGTGCCAGCAGTCCAAGACTAGCGGGGGGCCAAGAGACCCAGTACTTC CASSPRLAGGQETQYF
TRBJ2-6 TRBD1 few TRBV20-1 TGCAGTGCTAGTGACAGGGCTGGGGCCAACGTCCTGACTTTC CSASDRAGANVLTF
TRBJ2-3 TRBD1 many TRBV29-1 TGCAGCGTTGGGGGACAGCTCGCAACAGATACGCAGTATTTT CSVGGQLATDTQYF